A single sample is the source of the 28 T cell receptor beta chains below, sequenced in a study of response to subunit inactivated influenza vaccine. TCRdb itself ran the RT-PCR reads through MiXCR, one entry per CDR3 protein. The table shows some 640,000 distinct CDR3 sequences, with about 15% occurring only once. Sequences were derived from PBMCs from blood, sampled 14 to 15 days before vaccination. The receptors shown here come from a man aged 50 to 59 who received an inactivated influenza vaccine.

This clonotype was counted a few times. This rearrangement joins TRBV12-3 or TRBV12-4 to TRBJ1-1; D is perhaps TRBD1 (5 bases). Trimming removed 4 bases at V and 4 bases at J, with 7 bases between. The CDR3 sequence is 12 residues long. In DNA, the CDR3 is TGTGCCAGCAGTTCAGGGTTCACTGAAGCTTTCTTT. Translating gives CASSSGFTEAFF.

This clonotype was observed a handful of times. The J gene is TRBJ2-5, the V gene TRBV30; 11 bases fit TRBD2. CDR3 size: 13 residues. Trimming cost V 3 bases and J 7 bases; bases outside gene matches: 4. Germline V gives CDR1 GTSNPN, CDR2 SVGIG (reference sequence). This chain's CDR3 is CAWRDSGGGTQYF. CDR3 DNA: TGTGCCTGGAGAGATAGCGGGGGGGGGACCCAGTACTTC.

This clonotype has a handful of counts. The J gene is TRBJ2-2, the V gene TRBV7-9; 9 bases map to TRBD1. Germline V lookup: CDR1 SEHNR, CDR2 FQNEAQ (reference sequence). The CDR3 length is 15 residues. V lost 8 bases to trimming and J lost 7 bases; unmatched junction nucleotides: 11. The CDR3 DNA reads as TGTGCCAGCGAGCGGTTACAGGGGGCGTACGGGGAGCTGTTTTTT. Protein sequence: CASERLQGAYGELFF.

V is TRBV29-1 and J is TRBJ1-2; possibly TRBD1 for D (5 bases). With 3 bases removed from V and 8 bases from J, the gap between germline ends came to 16 bases. This CDR3 is built from 13 residues. Germline CDR1 SQVTM, CDR2 ANQGSEA. CDR3 coding DNA: TGCAGCGTTGATATTACAGGAGAGATGGGCTACACCTTC. This codes for CSVDITGEMGYTF.

The chain is built from TRBV9 and TRBJ2-2; 7 bases agree with TRBD1. The length of the CDR3 is 14 residues. V gave up 5 bases and J gave up 4 bases; unmatched junction bases: 5. Germline V gives CDR1 SGDLS, CDR2 YYNGEE. The CDR3 nucleotides read TGTGCCAGCAGACAGGGGTGGGGCACCGGGGAGCTGTTTTTT. Its translation is CASRQGWGTGELFF.

This clonotype appeared a few times. CDR3 amino acids: CASSFKGRGTEKLFF. The CDR3 bases are TGTGCCAGCAGCTTCAAGGGCAGGGGGACTGAAAAACTGTTTTTT. The V and J genes are TRBV6-1 and TRBJ1-4, with 7 bases fitting TRBD1. The CDR3 runs to 15 residues. The ends lost 6 bases at V and 7 bases at J; junction bases unmatched: 11. Germline V gene data show CDR1 as MNHNS and CDR2 as SASEGT.

The chain couples TRBV6-2 or TRBV6-3 to TRBJ1-1; D is unclear. The CDR3 has 12 amino acids. V was cut by 9 bases and J by 7 bases, with 15 bases left in between. Germline CDR1 MNHEY, CDR2 SVGEGT. CDR3 bases: TGTGCCAGTTCCGTGGGTAGGAGTGAAGCTTTCTTT. Its translation: CASSVGRSEAFF.

This clonotype was counted at least ten times. The chain is built from TRBV9 and TRBJ2-2; maybe TRBD2 (6 bases). The V gene lost 0 bases and the J gene lost 0 bases, with 15 bases spanning the gap. The V gene's germline CDR1 is SGDLS and CDR2 YYNGEE. The CDR3 has 18 residues. The CDR3 DNA sequence: TGTGCCAGCAGCGTAGTTTCGTCGGTAGCGGCGAACACCGGGGAGCTGTTTTTT. This translates into CASSVVSSVAANTGELFF.

The chain links TRBV11-3 to TRBJ2-3; TRBD1 or TRBD2 may be the D gene (5 bases each). The V end was cut by 5 bases, the J end by 2 bases, with 11 bases between. The CDR3 is made up of 14 amino acids. The V gene's germline CDR1 is SGHNT and CDR2 YENEEA. The CDR3 DNA reads as TGTGCCAGCAGCCAGGGACGGATCACAGATACGCAGTATTTT. Translation: CASSQGRITDTQYF.

The V gene is TRBV6-5, the J gene TRBJ2-1; 11 bases align to TRBD1. The CDR3 length is 19 residues. Trimming took 0 bases from V and 6 from J; bases not matched to a gene: 13. CDR1 is MNHEY and CDR2 is SVGAGI in the germline V gene. CDR3 bases: TGTGCCAGCAGTTACTCGACCGGGACAGGGGGTCGCGAGGGCAATGAGCAGTTCTTC. As protein: CASSYSTGTGGREGNEQFF.

At least ten counts were recorded for this clonotype. The gene calls are TRBV7-2 and TRBJ2-5, with a weak D call TRBD2 (5 bases). Germline CDR1 reads SGHTA; CDR2 reads FQGNSA. V lost 2 bases and J 1 base, leaving 11 bases between the germline ends. The CDR3 runs to 15 residues. The CDR3 region has the DNA TGTGCCAGCAGCTTATCCGTAGGGAGCCAAGAGACCCAGTACTTC. Its translation: CASSLSVGSQETQYF.

This clonotype was counted between two and nine times. The chain joins TRBV12-3 or TRBV12-4 to TRBJ2-3, with D perhaps matching TRBD2 (5 bases). The V and J ends lost 5 bases and 0 bases respectively, with 18 bases between them. This CDR3 has 17 residues. The CDR3 DNA sequence: TGTGCCAGCAGTCCCCCCCCCGTTGGACTTAGCACAGATACGCAGTATTTT. Translating it yields CASSPPPVGLSTDTQYF.

This clonotype was counted many times. This chain uses TRBV2 with TRBJ2-1, with a tentative D call TRBD2 (5 bases). Per the germline V gene, CDR1 is SNHLY and CDR2 is FYNNEI. The CDR3 spans 12 residues. V lost 5 bases and J 4 bases, leaving 6 bases between the germline ends. The DNA of the CDR3 is TGTGCCAGCAGTACTAGTTACAATGAGCAGTTCTTC. It translates to CASSTSYNEQFF.

There are a few counts of this clonotype. The gene calls are TRBV7-3 and TRBJ2-3, with D maybe TRBD2 (5 bases). The CDR3 has 16 amino acids. The germline gives CDR1 SGHTA, CDR2 FQGTGA. V gave up 5 bases and J gave up 0 bases, with 15 bases separating them. The DNA of the CDR3 is TGTGCCAGCAGCCCCCAACGGACTTTAAGCACAGATACGCAGTATTTT. Translating it yields CASSPQRTLSTDTQYF. The entire variable domain, with the rest obtained from reference TRBV7-3 and TRBJ2-3, is as follows: GAGVSQTPSNKVTEKGKYVELRCDPISGHTALYWYRQSLGQGPEFLIYFQGTGAADDSGLPNDRFFAVRPEGSVSTLKIQRTERGDSAVYLCASSPQRTLSTDTQYFGPGTRLTVL.

CDR3 amino acids: CSAEIAGSGNEQFF. CDR3 DNA: TGCAGTGCTGAAATAGCGGGAAGCGGCAATGAGCAGTTCTTC. The gene calls are TRBV20-1 and TRBJ2-1, with 8 positions matching TRBD2. Germline V gene lookup returns CDR1 DFQATT and CDR2 SNEGSKA (reference sequence). The CDR3 contains 14 residues. J was trimmed by 6 bases and V by 5 bases; bases with no gene match: 9.

The rearrangement joins TRBV29-1 to TRBJ2-3; the D is unclear. The germline gives CDR1 SQVTM, CDR2 ANQGSEA. The CDR3 is 14 residues long. V was clipped by 6 bases and J by 1 base, with 14 bases between them. The chain's CDR3 is CSVPDPSGTDTQYF. Here the CDR3 DNA reads TGCAGCGTCCCAGACCCGAGCGGCACAGATACGCAGTATTTT.

This clonotype was recorded a few times. The chain employs TRBV29-1 and TRBJ2-7, with 8 bases aligning to TRBD1. V shed 4 bases and J 6 bases; nucleotides not matched to a gene: 8. The length of the CDR3 is 13 residues. CDR1 and CDR2 from the germline V gene are SQVTM and ANQGSEA. The CDR3 loop is CSVAERTGSEQYF. CDR3 in DNA: TGCAGCGTTGCTGAAAGGACAGGGAGCGAGCAGTACTTC.

This clonotype was picked up a small number of times. The V call is TRBV20-1, the J call TRBJ2-7, with 12 bases that match TRBD2. V lost 5 bases and J lost 6; bases outside the gene matches: 11. This CDR3 comprises 15 residues. From germline, CDR1 is DFQATT and CDR2 SNEGSKA (reference sequence). The chain's CDR3 is CSAPRTSGISVEQYF. In DNA, the CDR3 is TGCAGTGCTCCCCGGACTAGCGGGATATCGGTCGAGCAGTACTTC.

The chain has TRBV5-1 and TRBJ2-3; a weak D match, TRBD1 (6 bases). The CDR3 is 15 residues long. Germline V gene sequence: CDR1 SGHRS, CDR2 YFSETQ. Trimming stripped 2 bases from V and 0 bases from J, with 10 bases between. The CDR3 sequence: CASSFQGQSTDTQYF. The CDR3 DNA reads as TGCGCCAGCAGCTTTCAGGGACAAAGCACAGATACGCAGTATTTT.

The V call is TRBV11-2, the J call TRBJ2-2, with a weak D call TRBD1 (6 bases). Germline V gene lookup returns CDR1 SGHAT and CDR2 FQNNGV. The CDR3 loop spans 17 amino acids. V shed 5 bases and J shed 0 bases, with 16 bases lying between them. CDR3 loop: CASSGRRTASNTGELFF. CDR3 in DNA: TGTGCCAGCAGCGGAAGGCGGACAGCATCGAACACCGGGGAGCTGTTTTTT. The full variable domain, its missing parts supplied by reference TRBV11-2 and TRBJ2-2, is EAGVAQSPRYKIIEKRQSVAFWCNPISGHATLYWYQQILGQGPKLLIQFQNNGVVDDSQLPKDRFSAERLKGVDSTLKIQPAKLEDSAVYLCASSGRRTASNTGELFFGEGSRLTVL.

This clonotype has ten or more counts. The CDR3 DNA reads as TGTGCCAGCAGGGATGACAGTTACGAGCAGTACTTC. The encoded protein is CASRDDSYEQYF. The V and J genes are TRBV12-3 or TRBV12-4 and TRBJ2-7; D may be TRBD1 (5 bases). The CDR3 has 12 amino acids. V shed 6 bases and J shed 4 bases, with 10 bases lying between them.

This clonotype was counted between two and nine times. V and J are TRBV29-1 and TRBJ2-7; a possible D gene is TRBD1 (6 bases). V shed 3 bases and J shed 5 bases, with 11 bases lying between them. Looked up from germline, CDR1 is SQVTM and CDR2 is ANQGSEA. The length of the CDR3 is 12 residues. For the CDR3, the DNA is TGCAGCGTTGACAGGGGTGGGGACGAGCAGTACTTC. Its translation: CSVDRGGDEQYF.

This sequence joins TRBV6-1 and TRBJ2-3, with 9 bases fitting TRBD2. In germline, CDR1 is MNHNS, CDR2 SASEGT. The CDR3 has 14 residues. Losses at the gene ends were 1 base for V and 7 bases for J; bases not matched to a gene: 3. CDR3 sequence reads: CASSEGLAANTQYF. The DNA for the CDR3 is TGTGCCAGCAGTGAAGGACTAGCGGCAAATACGCAGTATTTT.

This chain uses TRBV9 with TRBJ1-6; possible D gene TRBD1, 6 bases. Germline loops: CDR1 SGDLS, CDR2 YYNGEE. Trimming removed 3 bases from V and 0 bases from J, with 13 bases in between. This CDR3 is built from 17 residues. CDR3 in DNA: TGTGCCAGCAGCGCCCACAGGGCTAGCTCCTATAATTCACCCCTCCACTTT. Its protein is CASSAHRASSYNSPLHF.

This clonotype turned up a few times. J is TRBJ1-1 and V is TRBV5-6; TRBD1 agrees at 9 bases. This CDR3 is 16 amino acids long. V was pared by 3 bases and J by 0 bases, with 6 bases of the junction left unmatched. Germline V gene sequence: CDR1 SGHDT, CDR2 YYEEEE. In DNA form, the CDR3 reads TGTGCCAGCAGCTCGGACAGGGGCCCCATGAACACTGAAGCTTTCTTT. Residues: CASSSDRGPMNTEAFF.

This clonotype has just a few counts. V and J are TRBV6-5 and TRBJ2-7, with D possibly being TRBD1 (5 bases). The CDR3 runs 13 residues. The germline CDR1 and CDR2 sequences are MNHEY and SVGAGI. Trimming removed 0 bases at V and 6 bases at J, with 9 bases between. CDR3 sequence reads: CASSYSPGLEQYF. The CDR3 DNA is TGTGCCAGCAGTTACTCCCCAGGGCTCGAGCAGTACTTC.

The DNA for the CDR3 is TGTGCCAGCAGTAGTTCGAGGTACTACGAGCAGTACTTC. Translated, it gives CASSSSRYYEQYF. The chain links TRBV28 to TRBJ2-7; D unresolved. CDR3 length: 13 residues. V shed 5 bases and J shed 3 bases, with 11 bases lying between them. CDR1 is MDHEN, CDR2 SYDVKM, per germline.

Of note for this clonotype: With a much larger clone just one base away, this may be a read error. The chain uses TRBV28 and TRBJ2-3; D is unresolved. The V end was cut by 2 bases, the J end by 0 bases, with 18 bases between. Per the germline V gene, CDR1 is MDHEN and CDR2 is SYDVKM. The CDR3 contains 18 residues. In nucleotides, the CDR3 is TGTGCCAGCAGTTTAAGCCGGTGGGGAACGTGGAGCACAGATACGCAGTATTTT. Translation: CASSLSRWGTWSTDTQYF.